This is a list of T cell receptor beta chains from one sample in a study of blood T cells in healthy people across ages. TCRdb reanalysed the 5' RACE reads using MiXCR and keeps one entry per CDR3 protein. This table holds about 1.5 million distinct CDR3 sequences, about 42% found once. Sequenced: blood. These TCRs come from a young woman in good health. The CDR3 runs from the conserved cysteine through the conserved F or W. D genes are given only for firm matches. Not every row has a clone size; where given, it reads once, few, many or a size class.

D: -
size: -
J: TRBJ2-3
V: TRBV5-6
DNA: TGTGCCAGCAGCTTGCTAGCAAGGAGCACAGATACGCTGTATTTT
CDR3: CASSLLARSTDTLYF

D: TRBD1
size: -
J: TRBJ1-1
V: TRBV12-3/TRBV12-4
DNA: TGTGCCAGCAGTCTCCGGGACAGGCCCCCCGAAGCTTTCTTT
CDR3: CASSLRDRPPEAFF

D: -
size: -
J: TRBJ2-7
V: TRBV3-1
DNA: TGTGCCAGCAGCCAAGAATGGCCCCTCTACGAGCAGTACTTC
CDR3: CASSQEWPLYEQYF

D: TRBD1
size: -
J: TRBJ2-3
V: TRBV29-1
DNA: TGCAGCGTTGCCCCTGGACAGGGGTGGACAGATACGCAGTATTTT
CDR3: CSVAPGQGWTDTQYF

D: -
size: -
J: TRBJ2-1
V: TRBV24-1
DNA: TGTGCCACCAGTGATCCGGGCCTCAGGCAGTTCTTC
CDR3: CATSDPGLRQFF

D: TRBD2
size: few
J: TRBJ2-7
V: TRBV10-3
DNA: TGTGCCATCAGTGAGCCCGGGACTAGCGGTACCTACGAGCAGTACTTC
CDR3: CAISEPGTSGTYEQYF

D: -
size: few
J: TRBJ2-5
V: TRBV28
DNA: TGTGCCAGCAGTTTCCCAAAGACCCAGTACTTC
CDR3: CASSFPKTQYF

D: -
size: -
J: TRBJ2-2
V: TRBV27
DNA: TGTGCCAGCAGTTTCGGGAGACAGGTAGTCAGGGGAAACACCGGGGAGCTGTTTTTT
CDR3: CASSFGRQVVRGNTGELFF

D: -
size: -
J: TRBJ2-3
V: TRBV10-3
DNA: TGTGCCATCAGTGAGTCTGTGGGAGATAATACGCAGTATTTT
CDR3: CAISESVGDNTQYF

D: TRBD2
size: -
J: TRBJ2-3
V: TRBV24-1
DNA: TGTGCCACCAGTGATTCTAGCGGGGCAGGGGATATGCAGTATTTT
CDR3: CATSDSSGAGDMQYF

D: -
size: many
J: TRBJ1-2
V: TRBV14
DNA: TGTGCCAGCAGCCAAGATCGGGGGGGGCTTCGGGGCTACACCTTC
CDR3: CASSQDRGGLRGYTF

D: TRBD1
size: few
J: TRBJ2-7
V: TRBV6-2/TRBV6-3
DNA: TGTGCCAGCAGTTATCCGGGACAGGGTTACGAGCAGTACTTC
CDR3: CASSYPGQGYEQYF

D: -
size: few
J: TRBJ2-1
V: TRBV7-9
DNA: TGTGCCAGCAGCTCTGGTGATAGCGCCTGGGGTGAGCAGTTCTTC
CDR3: CASSSGDSAWGEQFF

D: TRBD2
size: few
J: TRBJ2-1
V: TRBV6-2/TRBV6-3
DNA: TGTGCCAGCAGGGGCCGGTGGGGGGGCAATGAGCAGTTCTTC
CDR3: CASRGRWGGNEQFF

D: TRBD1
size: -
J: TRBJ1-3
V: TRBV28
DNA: TGTGCCAGCAGTAGTGGACAGGGGGGGTACAACACCATATATTTT
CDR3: CASSSGQGGYNTIYF

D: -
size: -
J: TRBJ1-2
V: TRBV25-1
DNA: TGTGCCAGCAGTGATGGGGCGGCAGGCTATGGCTACACCTTC
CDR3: CASSDGAAGYGYTF

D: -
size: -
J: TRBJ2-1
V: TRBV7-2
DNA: TGTGCCAGCAGCCCCGGGGTGGGTTACAATGAGCAGTTCTTC
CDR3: CASSPGVGYNEQFF

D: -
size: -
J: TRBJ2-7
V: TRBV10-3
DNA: TGTGCCACCTCTCACAGGGATATTAGCGAGCAGTACTTC
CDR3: CATSHRDISEQYF

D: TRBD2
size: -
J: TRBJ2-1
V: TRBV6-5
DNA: TGTGCCAGCAGTTACTCGAGCGGGAGGGCCGATGAGCAGTTCTTC
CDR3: CASSYSSGRADEQFF

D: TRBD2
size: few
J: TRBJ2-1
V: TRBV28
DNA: TGTGCCAGCACCGACGGGACTACAGAGCAGTTCTTC
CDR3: CASTDGTTEQFF

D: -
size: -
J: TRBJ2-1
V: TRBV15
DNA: TGTGCCACCAGCAGAGAACGTCCGGCCCTGGGGGAGCAGTTCTTC
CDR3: CATSRERPALGEQFF

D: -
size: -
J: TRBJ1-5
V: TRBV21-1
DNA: TGTGCCAGCAGCAGTATGACAGGGGATAGCAATCAGCCCCAGCATTTT
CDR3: CASSSMTGDSNQPQHF

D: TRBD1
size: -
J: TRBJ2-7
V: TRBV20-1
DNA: TGCAGTGCAGAAGACAGGGGGACAACCTACGAGCAGTACTTC
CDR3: CSAEDRGTTYEQYF

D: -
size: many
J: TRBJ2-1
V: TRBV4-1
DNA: TGCGCCAGCAGCCAAGTTGCAGGGGATGAGCAGTTCTTC
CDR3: CASSQVAGDEQFF

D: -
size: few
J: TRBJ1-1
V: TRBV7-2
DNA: TGTGCCAGCAGCTCTAGAAGCAGGGAGACTTTCTTT
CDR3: CASSSRSRETFF

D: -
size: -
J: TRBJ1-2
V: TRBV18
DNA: TGTGCCAGCTCACCACCGATGTCAGGGAATGGCTACACCTTC
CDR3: CASSPPMSGNGYTF

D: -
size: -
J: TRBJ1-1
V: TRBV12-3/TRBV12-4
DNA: TGTGCCAGCGGCTTTGGAGGCAGGGCAGGTACTGAAGCTTTCTTT
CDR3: CASGFGGRAGTEAFF

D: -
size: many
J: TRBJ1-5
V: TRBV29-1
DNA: TGCAGCGTCCGGGATAGCAATCAGCCCCAGCATTTT
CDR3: CSVRDSNQPQHF

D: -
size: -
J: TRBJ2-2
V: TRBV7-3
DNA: TGTGCCAGCAGCTTGGGGGGCGTATCCGGGGAGCTGTTTTTT
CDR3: CASSLGGVSGELFF

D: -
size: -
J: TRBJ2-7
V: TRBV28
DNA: TGTGCCAGCAGTCCTGAGTCCGTCCGGAGGGACAATGAGCAGTACTTC
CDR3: CASSPESVRRDNEQYF

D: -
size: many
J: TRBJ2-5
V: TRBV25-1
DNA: TGTGCCAGCAGAGACCTACAAGAGACCCAGTACTTC
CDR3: CASRDLQETQYF

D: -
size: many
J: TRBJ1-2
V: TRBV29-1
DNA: TGCAGCGTAGCCGGGACGGATTATGGCTACACCTTC
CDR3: CSVAGTDYGYTF

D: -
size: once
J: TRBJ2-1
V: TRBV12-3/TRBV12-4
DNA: TGTGCCAGCAGTCCCCTTGGGGAAAGGGACGCCGAGCAGTTCTTC
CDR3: CASSPLGERDAEQFF

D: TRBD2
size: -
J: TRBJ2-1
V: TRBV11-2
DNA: TGTGCCAGCATCCAACCGCTGACTAGCGGACCCTATAATGAGCAGTTCTTC
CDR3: CASIQPLTSGPYNEQFF

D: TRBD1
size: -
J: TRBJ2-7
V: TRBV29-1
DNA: TGCAGCGTTGGGGGGCAGGGGGCGATACACGAGCAGTACTTC
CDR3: CSVGGQGAIHEQYF